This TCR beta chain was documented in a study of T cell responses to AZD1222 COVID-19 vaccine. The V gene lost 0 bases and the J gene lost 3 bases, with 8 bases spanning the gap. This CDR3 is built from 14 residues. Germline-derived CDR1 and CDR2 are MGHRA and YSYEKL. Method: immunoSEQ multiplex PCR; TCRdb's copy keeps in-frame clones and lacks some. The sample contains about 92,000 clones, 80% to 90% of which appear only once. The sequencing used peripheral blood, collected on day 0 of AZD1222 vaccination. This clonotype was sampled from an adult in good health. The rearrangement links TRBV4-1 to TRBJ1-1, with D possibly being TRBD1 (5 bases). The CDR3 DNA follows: TGCGCCAGCAGCCAAGATGTCAGGGACACTGAAGCTTTCTTT. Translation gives CASSQDVRDTEAFF.